Each of the 7 T cell receptor beta chains below was sequenced from the same sample in a study of T cell repertoires in cytomegalovirus infection. TCRdb called the reads again in MiXCR, with one record for every CDR3 protein. The sample records around 550,000 distinct CDR3 sequences, about 26% being singletons. The specimen was PBMCs. Receptors were obtained from a human donor in good health (CMV status not recorded). Some clones in this sample may be carry-over from other donors' samples.

This clonotype appeared many times. The CDR3 region is CASRQGADSPQHF. The CDR3 coding sequence is TGTGCCAGCAGACAGGGGGCCGACTCGCCCCAGCATTTT. This sequence joins TRBV7-2 and TRBJ1-5; 9 bases agree with TRBD1. The CDR3 loop spans 13 amino acids. The germline gives CDR1 SGHTA, CDR2 FQGNSA. With 6 bases clipped from V and 9 bases from J, the junction kept 6 bases outside the gene matches.

This clonotype appeared once. The gene calls are TRBV20-1 and TRBJ2-1; D is uncertain. This CDR3 contains 17 residues. The germline V gene encodes CDR1 DFQATT and CDR2 SNEGSKA (reference sequence). Trimming took off 0 bases at V and 0 bases at J, with 15 bases between the two ends. CDR3: CSARDYSRVSSYNEQFF. The CDR3 DNA is TGCAGTGCTAGAGATTACAGCCGGGTTAGCTCCTACAATGAGCAGTTCTTC.

The chain uses TRBV29-1 and TRBJ1-1; maybe TRBD1 (5 bases). The CDR3 spans 11 residues. V shed 5 bases and J shed 1 base, with 5 bases lying between them. Germline V gene sequence: CDR1 SQVTM, CDR2 ANQGSEA. CDR3 residues: CSVQGNTEAFF. CDR3 nucleotides: TGCAGCGTTCAGGGGAACACTGAAGCTTTCTTT.

V is TRBV6-1 and J is TRBJ2-1; 12 bases are a match to TRBD2. CDR1 and CDR2 (germline): MNHNS, SASEGT. J was trimmed by 4 bases and V by 7 bases; bases with no gene match: 5. The CDR3 is 15 residues long. Written as DNA, the CDR3 is TGTGCCAGCACGCTAGCGGGAGGGCGGTACAATGAGCAGTTCTTC. As protein: CASTLAGGRYNEQFF.

This clonotype came up once. The gene calls are TRBV6-5 and TRBJ1-1; 9 nucleotides match TRBD1. The CDR3 length is 14 residues. Per germline, CDR1 MNHEY and CDR2 SVGAGI. With V trimmed by 6 bases and J by 0 bases, 2 bases remained unmatched. CDR3 protein: CASRGTGLNTEAFF. The CDR3 DNA sequence: TGTGCCAGCAGAGGGACAGGGTTGAACACTGAAGCTTTCTTT.

This clonotype turned up a few times. The chain uses TRBV19 and TRBJ2-1; 12 bases align to TRBD2. Trimming removed 1 base from V and 9 bases from J; junction bases left unmatched: 7. Germline CDR1 is LNHDA and CDR2 is SQIVND (reference sequence). This CDR3 contains 16 residues. The CDR3, as DNA: TGTGCCAGTAGTATAGGACTAGCGGGAGTTAACAGTGAGCAGTTCTTC. Protein product: CASSIGLAGVNSEQFF.

J is TRBJ2-1 and V is TRBV7-9; weak D call: TRBD2 (6 bases). This CDR3 contains 14 residues. Germline-derived CDR1 and CDR2 are SEHNR and FQNEAQ (reference sequence). V lost 5 bases and J lost 7, with 15 bases in between. The chain's CDR3 is CASSPIAGTNEQFF. The CDR3 bases are TGTGCCAGCAGCCCCATCGCGGGAACGAATGAGCAGTTCTTC.